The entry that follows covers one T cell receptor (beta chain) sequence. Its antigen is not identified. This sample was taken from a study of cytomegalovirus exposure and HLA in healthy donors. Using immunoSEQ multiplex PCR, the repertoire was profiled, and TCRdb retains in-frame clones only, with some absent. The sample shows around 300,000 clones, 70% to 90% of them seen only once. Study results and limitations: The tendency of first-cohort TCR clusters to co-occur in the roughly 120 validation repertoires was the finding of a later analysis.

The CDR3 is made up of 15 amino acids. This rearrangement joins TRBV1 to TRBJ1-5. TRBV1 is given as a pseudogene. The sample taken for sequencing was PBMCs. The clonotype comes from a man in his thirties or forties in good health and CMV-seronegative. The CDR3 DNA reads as TGCACCAGCAGCCTAGCGGGTGGTAGCAATCAGCCCCAGCATTTT. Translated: CTSSLAGGSNQPQHF.